Listed below are T cell receptor beta chains from one sample, sequenced in a study of blood T cell repertoires in COVID-19. The table came from immunoSEQ multiplex PCR; TCRdb's copy has only in-frame clones and leaves some out. The table lists 130,000 or so clones, about 83% of them singletons, with 3.9% in the top ten. Material for sequencing was peripheral blood. The receptors stem from a man aged 60 to 75 with acute or convalescent COVID-19. The CDR3 runs from the conserved cysteine through the conserved F or W. The order of the fields is V gene, D gene, J gene, CDR3 length, clone size, CDR3 DNA, CDR3 protein. A D gene is named only where the DNA matches it firmly. Clone size is stated in some rows and not others, as once, few, many or a class when expanded.

>TRBV24-1|.|TRBJ2-6|17|.
TGTGCCACCAGTCAGCTAAGAGGACATGATGGGGCCAACGTCCTGACTTTC
CATSQLRGHDGANVLTF
>TRBV2|.|TRBJ2-7|14|.
TGTGCCAGCAGTGACAGGGGTCGATTCTACGAGCAGTACTTC
CASSDRGRFYEQYF
>TRBV5-5|TRBD1|TRBJ1-1|13|.
TGTGCCAGCAGCTCACAGGGGTTGACTGAAGCTTTCTTT
CASSSQGLTEAFF
>TRBV6-5|.|TRBJ2-4|12|once
TGTGCCAGCAGCTCTCCCCGGGGGTACCAGTACTTC
CASSSPRGYQYF
>TRBV19|.|TRBJ2-7|14|.
TGTGCCAGTAGTTCCGGGACAAGAGTCTACGAGCAGTACTTC
CASSSGTRVYEQYF
>TRBV19|.|TRBJ2-3|14|.
TGTGCCAGTAATCTTGAGGCAGGGGTGGATACGCAGTATTTT
CASNLEAGVDTQYF
>TRBV5-4|TRBD2|TRBJ2-2|16|.
TGTGCCAGCAGCCTGCCGACTAGCGGGGTCACCGGGGAGCTGTTTTTT
CASSLPTSGVTGELFF
>TRBV29-1|.|TRBJ2-3|12|.
TGCAGCTTTGGGCGAGGGCAGGATACGCAGTATTTT
CSFGRGQDTQYF
>TRBV5-4|.|TRBJ2-1|13|.
TGTGCCAGCAGCCATACTAGCAGCAATGAGCAGTTCTTC
CASSHTSSNEQFF
>TRBV5-4|TRBD1|TRBJ2-5|15|.
TGTGCCAGCAGCAACCAAGGACAGGGTCCCGAGACCCAGTACTTC
CASSNQGQGPETQYF
>TRBV7-9|TRBD1|TRBJ1-2|13|.
TGTGCCAGCAGCATCGACAGGGACTATGGCTACACCTTC
CASSIDRDYGYTF
>TRBV27|.|TRBJ1-6|14|few
TGTGCCAGCAGTTTAGCAGGGGTAGGGTCACCCCTCCACTTT
CASSLAGVGSPLHF
>TRBV3-1/TRBV3-2|.|TRBJ2-7|14|.
TGTGCCAGCAGCCAAGGGGGGGAACCCTACGAGCAGTACTTC
CASSQGGEPYEQYF
>TRBV28|TRBD1|TRBJ1-2|15|.
TGTGCCAGCAGGAGAAACCAGGGGGCAGGCTATGGCTACACCTTC
CASRRNQGAGYGYTF
>TRBV4-3|.|TRBJ2-3|15|.
TGCGCCAGCAGCCACAGTTTCGTTAGCACAGATACGCAGTATTTT
CASSHSFVSTDTQYF
>TRBV7-8|.|TRBJ2-3|17|.
TGTGCCAGCAGCCCGCCAGGGGCGGGTGCTAGCACAGATACGCAGTATTTT
CASSPPGAGASTDTQYF
>TRBV24-1|.|TRBJ1-5|17|few
TGTGCCACCAGTGAGACCCCACAGGGATCGGGCAATCAGCCCCAGCATTTT
CATSETPQGSGNQPQHF
>TRBV7-2|TRBD1|TRBJ1-5|15|once
TGTGCCAGCAGCGCGACAGGGAATAGCAATCAGCCCCAGCATTTT
CASSATGNSNQPQHF
>TRBV27|TRBD2|TRBJ2-7|16|.
TGTGCCAGCAGTTTAGAGGCTAGCGGTCTATCCTACGAGCAGTACTTC
CASSLEASGLSYEQYF
>TRBV5-1|TRBD1|TRBJ2-4|23|.
TGCGCCAGCAGCTGGGCCGGGACAGGGGGCGTGGATACTCCTACGAGGGCCAAAAACATTCAGTACTTC
CASSWAGTGGVDTPTRAKNIQYF
>TRBV10-3|TRBD2|TRBJ2-5|15|once
TGTGCCATCAGTGCGCAAGCGGGAGTGGGAAAGACCCAGTACTTC
CAISAQAGVGKTQYF
>TRBV2|.|TRBJ2-1|15|.
TGTGCCAGCCGAAGGCGGGGTAAATCCTACAATGAGCAGTTCTTC
CASRRRGKSYNEQFF
>TRBV6-2/TRBV6-3|.|TRBJ2-5|12|.
TGTGCCAGCAGTTACCCTCCTGAGACCCAGTACTTC
CASSYPPETQYF
>TRBV18|TRBD2|TRBJ2-1|14|.
TGTGCCAGCTCCTTTAGCGGGGCCGAGTTGGAGCAGTTCTTC
CASSFSGAELEQFF
>TRBV5-1|.|TRBJ1-6|15|.
TGCGCCAGCAGCTCGTTAGGAGGCGACCATTCACCCCTCCACTTT
CASSSLGGDHSPLHF
>TRBV7-2|TRBD1|TRBJ1-4|14|few
TGTGCCAGCAGCCGCGACAGGGACAGTGAAAAACTGTTTTTT
CASSRDRDSEKLFF
>TRBV7-2|TRBD2|TRBJ2-1|19|.
TGTGCCAGCAGCTTCGGGACTAGCGGGAGGGCCCTTCGGTACAATGAGCAGTTCTTC
CASSFGTSGRALRYNEQFF
>TRBV7-7|.|TRBJ2-2|16|.
TGTGCCAGCAGCTTAAGCCTGACAGGGAGGACCGGGGAGCTGTTTTTT
CASSLSLTGRTGELFF
>TRBV18|.|TRBJ1-1|14|.
TGTGCCAGCTCACCCGGGATGACGGACACTGAAGCTTTCTTT
CASSPGMTDTEAFF
>TRBV6-6|.|TRBJ1-1|13|.
TGTGCCAGCAGTGCCGGGGTGAACACTGAAGCTTTCTTT
CASSAGVNTEAFF
>TRBV9|TRBD2|TRBJ2-5|16|once
TGTGCCAGCAGCGGACTAGCGGGAGGGCCGGACGAGACCCAGTACTTC
CASSGLAGGPDETQYF
>TRBV10-3|.|TRBJ2-7|14|.
TGTGCCATCAGGGGAGGCGGTGAGCCCCCCGAGCAGTACTTC
CAIRGGGEPPEQYF